The subject of this entry is one T cell receptor (beta chain). This CDR3 is 14 amino acids long. J was trimmed by 3 bases and V by 1 base; bases with no gene match: 3. The germline CDR1 and CDR2 sequences are SGHAT and FQNNGV. The data derive from a study of blood T cell repertoires in COVID-19. For the study at large: COVID-19 samples from acute and convalescent phases originated in the United States, Italy and Spain. T cells, B-cell-depleted T cells, or PBMCs supplied cDNA or gDNA.

Clones were sequenced by immunoSEQ multiplex PCR, and TCRdb holds only the in-frame ones, with some missing. The repertoire includes about 36,000 clones, 90% of them detected once, and roughly 5.2% sits in the top ten. The sample comprised peripheral blood. The chain carries TRBV11-2 and TRBJ2-7; TRBD2 agrees at 7 bases. The clonotype originates from a human donor in a cohort sampled during active COVID-19. The CDR3 is CASSLGGGGYEQYF. CDR3 coding DNA: TGTGCCAGCAGCTTAGGGGGCGGGGGCTACGAGCAGTACTTC.